This T cell receptor (beta chain) was found in a study of blood T cells in healthy people across ages. Findings and limits, study-wide: When set beside aged donors, long-lived donors presented more naive CD4+ cells and higher diversity.

The authors ran a second PCR of 7 to 11 cycles using a sample-barcoded 5' primer and a J-beta primer mix. Each CDR3 protein gets one entry after TCRdb re-called the 5' RACE reads with MiXCR. The sample contains approximately 600,000 distinct CDR3 sequences, under 65% of which appear only once. With respect to this clonotype: Its antigen is undetermined.

The CDR3 is made up of 15 amino acids. The germline V gene encodes CDR1 SGHRS and CDR2 YFSETQ. Trimming took 4 bases from V and 7 from J; bases not matched to a gene: 9. This clonotype was obtained from a man in his 60s in good health. The specimen was blood. The chain has TRBV5-1 and TRBJ2-2; TRBD1 matches 8 bases. CDR3 region: CASSPRTGSFGELFF. CDR3 DNA: TGCGCCAGCAGCCCCAGGACAGGGTCGTTCGGGGAGCTGTTTTTT.